This T cell receptor (beta chain) was obtained from a study of T cells after yellow fever vaccination. Template switching by 5'RACE produced TCR cDNA, adding a universal primer site and UMIs. TCRdb independently ran MiXCR on the 5' RACE reads; one entry per CDR3 protein. The table includes about 580,000 distinct CDR3 sequences, less than 20% detected once. This clonotype was observed at least ten times. What it recognizes is unknown. The study, taken as a whole, reports: Most primary-vaccination clones reappeared after the booster (96% CD4, 75% to 90% CD8). A weaker but faster secondary response was observed, peaking on day 5 versus 15.

The TCR sequence derives from a man aged 18 to 30 who received the YFV17D yellow fever vaccine. This specimen was PBMCs, taken 5 to 6 days after the first yellow fever vaccination.

As DNA, the CDR3 is TGTGCCACCAGTGATCGATTCACAGGGGGCGACGTCTATGGCTACACCTTC. Translating gives CATSDRFTGGDVYGYTF. The chain couples TRBV24-1 to TRBJ1-2; 9 bases map to TRBD1. The J segment lost 4 bases and the V segment lost 3 bases, leaving 11 bases of the junction unmatched. Germline V lookup: CDR1 KGHDR, CDR2 SFDVKD. The CDR3 extends over 17 amino acids.